This T cell receptor (beta chain) appears in the sequencing data of a study of beta chain features in type 1 diabetes. Study outcomes and limitations: cDNA sequencing could over-represent cells with high TCR expression.

The sample holds a few counts of this clone. The antigen is not known. Every participating donor gave one draw, a heparinised blood sample averaging about 120 mL. Naive, central memory, regulatory and stem cell-like memory cells within the CD4+ compartment were sorted using CD45RO/CCR7/CD25/CD127/CD95/CD27. Every bit of the isolated RNA underwent reverse transcription, so sequencing read expressed TCRB transcripts. Assay used: immunoSEQ multiplex PCR; TCRdb lists only in-frame clones, some missing. The repertoire holds 300,000 to 450,000 clones, about 18% seen once, with around 0.045% in the top ten. Germline values: CDR1 SGHRS, CDR2 YFSETQ. Germline trimming cut 0 bases from V and 9 bases from J; bases unmatched to any gene: 9. The CDR3 sequence is 15 residues long.

The receptor was isolated from a woman aged 18-35 years in good health. The sample was naive CD4+ T cells from blood. The chain employs TRBV5-1 and TRBJ2-1; 7 bases map to TRBD1. CDR3 amino acids: CASSLVGQTQFEQFF. The CDR3 DNA sequence: TGCGCCAGCAGCTTGGTGGGACAGACCCAATTTGAGCAGTTCTTC.